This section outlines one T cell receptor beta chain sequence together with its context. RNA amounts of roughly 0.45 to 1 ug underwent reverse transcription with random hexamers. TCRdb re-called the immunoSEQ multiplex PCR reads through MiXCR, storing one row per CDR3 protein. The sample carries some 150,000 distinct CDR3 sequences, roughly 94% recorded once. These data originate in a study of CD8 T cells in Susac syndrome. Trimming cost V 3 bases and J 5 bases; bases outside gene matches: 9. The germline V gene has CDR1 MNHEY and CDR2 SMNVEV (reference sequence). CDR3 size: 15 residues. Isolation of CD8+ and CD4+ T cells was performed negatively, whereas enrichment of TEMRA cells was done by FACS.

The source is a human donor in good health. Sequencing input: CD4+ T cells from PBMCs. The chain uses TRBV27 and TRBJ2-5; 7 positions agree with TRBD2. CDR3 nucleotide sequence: TGTGCCAGCAGTTTGCGAGGGAGGGCCGTCGAGACCCAGTACTTC. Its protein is CASSLRGRAVETQYF.